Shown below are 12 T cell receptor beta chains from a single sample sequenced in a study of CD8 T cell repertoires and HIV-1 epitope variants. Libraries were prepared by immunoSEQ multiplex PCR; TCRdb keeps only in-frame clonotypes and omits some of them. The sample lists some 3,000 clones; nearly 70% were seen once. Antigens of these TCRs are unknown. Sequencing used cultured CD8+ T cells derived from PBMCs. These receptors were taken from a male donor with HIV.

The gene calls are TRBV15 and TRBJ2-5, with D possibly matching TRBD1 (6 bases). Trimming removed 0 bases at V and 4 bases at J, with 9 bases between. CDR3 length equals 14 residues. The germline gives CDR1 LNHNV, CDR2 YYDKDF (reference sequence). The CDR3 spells CATSRDVGGETQYF. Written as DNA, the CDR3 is TGTGCCACCAGCAGAGACGTAGGGGGAGAGACCCAGTACTTC.

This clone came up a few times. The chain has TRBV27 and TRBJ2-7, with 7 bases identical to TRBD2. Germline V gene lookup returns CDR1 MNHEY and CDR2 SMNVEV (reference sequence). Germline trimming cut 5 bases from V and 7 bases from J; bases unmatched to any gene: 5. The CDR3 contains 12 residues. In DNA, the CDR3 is TGTGCCAGCAGTGGGGCCGGGGGGGAGCAGTACTTC. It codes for CASSGAGGEQYF.

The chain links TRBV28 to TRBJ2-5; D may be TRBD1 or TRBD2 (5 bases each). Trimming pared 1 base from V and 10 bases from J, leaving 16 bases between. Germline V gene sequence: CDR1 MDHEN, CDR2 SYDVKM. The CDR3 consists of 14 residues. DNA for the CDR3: TGTGCCAGCAGTTTATCCGGGGCCTCATGGGGCCAGTACTTC. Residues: CASSLSGASWGQYF.

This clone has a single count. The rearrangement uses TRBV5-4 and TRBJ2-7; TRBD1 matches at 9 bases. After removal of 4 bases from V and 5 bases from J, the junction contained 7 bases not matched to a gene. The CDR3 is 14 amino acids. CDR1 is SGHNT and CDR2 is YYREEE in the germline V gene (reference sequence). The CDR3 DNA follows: TGTGCCAGCAGCCGGACAGGGGAAATTAACGAGCAGTACTTC. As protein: CASSRTGEINEQYF.

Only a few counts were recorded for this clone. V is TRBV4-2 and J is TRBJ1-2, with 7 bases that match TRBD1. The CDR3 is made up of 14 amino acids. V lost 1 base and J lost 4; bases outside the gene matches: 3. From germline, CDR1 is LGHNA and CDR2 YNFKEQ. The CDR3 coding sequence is TGTGCCAGCAGCCAAGTGAGGGACAGCTATGGCTACACCTTC. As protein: CASSQVRDSYGYTF.

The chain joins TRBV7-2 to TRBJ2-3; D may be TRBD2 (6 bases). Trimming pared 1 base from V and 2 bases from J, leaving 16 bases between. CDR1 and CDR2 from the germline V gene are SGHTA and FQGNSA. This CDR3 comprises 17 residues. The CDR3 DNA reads TGTGCCAGCAGCTTAGAGAGAATCGCTAGCGACACAGATACGCAGTATTTT. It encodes CASSLERIASDTDTQYF.

The CDR3 here is CASSLIPGQGKTYGYTF. CDR3 bases: TGTGCCAGCAGTCTTATACCGGGACAGGGTAAAACCTATGGCTACACCTTC. The rearrangement links TRBV7-2 to TRBJ1-2; 9 bases agree with TRBD1. The CDR3 covers 17 residues. Germline CDR1 reads SGHTA; CDR2 reads FQGNSA. V gave up 6 bases and J gave up 4 bases; unmatched junction bases: 15.

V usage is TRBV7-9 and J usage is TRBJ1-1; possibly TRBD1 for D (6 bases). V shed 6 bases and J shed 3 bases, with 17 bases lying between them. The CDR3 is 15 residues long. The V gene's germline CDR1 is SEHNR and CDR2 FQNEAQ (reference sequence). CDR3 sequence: CASRSTGTYYTEAFF. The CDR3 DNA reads TGTGCCAGCAGGTCCACAGGGACCTATTACACTGAAGCTTTCTTT.

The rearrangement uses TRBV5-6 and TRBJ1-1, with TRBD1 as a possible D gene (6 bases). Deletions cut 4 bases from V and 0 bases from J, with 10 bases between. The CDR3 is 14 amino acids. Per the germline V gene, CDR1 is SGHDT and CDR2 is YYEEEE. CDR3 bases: TGTGCCAGCAGCCGGGACAATTTGAACACTGAAGCTTTCTTT. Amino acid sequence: CASSRDNLNTEAFF.

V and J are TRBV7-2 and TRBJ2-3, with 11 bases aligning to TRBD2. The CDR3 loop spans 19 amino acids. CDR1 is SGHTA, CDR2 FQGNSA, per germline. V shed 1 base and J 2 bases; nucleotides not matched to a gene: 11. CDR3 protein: CASSLVRGLTSGATDTQYF. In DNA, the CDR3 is TGTGCCAGCAGCTTAGTACGGGGGCTGACTAGCGGGGCCACAGATACGCAGTATTTT.

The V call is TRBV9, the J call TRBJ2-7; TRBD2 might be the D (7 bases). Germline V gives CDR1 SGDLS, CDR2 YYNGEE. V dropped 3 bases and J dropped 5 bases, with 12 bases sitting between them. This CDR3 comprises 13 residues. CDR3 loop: CASSEGGADEQYF. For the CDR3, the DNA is TGTGCCAGCAGCGAAGGGGGGGCAGACGAGCAGTACTTC.

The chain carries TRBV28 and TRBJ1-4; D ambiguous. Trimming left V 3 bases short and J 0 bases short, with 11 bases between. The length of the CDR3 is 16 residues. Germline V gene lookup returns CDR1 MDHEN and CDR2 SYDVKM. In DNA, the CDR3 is TGTGCCAGCAGTTTGGGGTTTATGGCAACTAATGAAAAACTGTTTTTT. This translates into CASSLGFMATNEKLFF. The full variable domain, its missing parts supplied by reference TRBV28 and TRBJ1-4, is DVKVTQSSRYLVKRTGEKVFLECVQDMDHENMFWYRQDPGLGLRLIYFSYDVKMKEKGDIPEGYSVSREKKERFSLILESASTNQTSMYLCASSLGFMATNEKLFFGSGTQLSVL.